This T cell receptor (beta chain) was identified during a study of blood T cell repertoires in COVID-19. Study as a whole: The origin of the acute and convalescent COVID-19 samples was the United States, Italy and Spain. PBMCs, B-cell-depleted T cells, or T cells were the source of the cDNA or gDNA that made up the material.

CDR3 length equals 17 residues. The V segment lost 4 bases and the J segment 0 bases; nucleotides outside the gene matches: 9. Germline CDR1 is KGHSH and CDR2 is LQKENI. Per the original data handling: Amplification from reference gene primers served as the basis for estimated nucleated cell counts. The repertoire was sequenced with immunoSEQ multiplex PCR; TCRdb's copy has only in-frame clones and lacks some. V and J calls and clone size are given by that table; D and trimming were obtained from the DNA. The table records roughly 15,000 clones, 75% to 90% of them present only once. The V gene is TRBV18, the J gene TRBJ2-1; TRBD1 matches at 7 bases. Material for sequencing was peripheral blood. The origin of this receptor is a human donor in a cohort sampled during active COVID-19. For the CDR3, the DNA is TGTGCCAGCTCACGGGACAGACGATCGAGCTCCTACAATGAGCAGTTCTTC. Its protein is CASSRDRRSSSYNEQFF.